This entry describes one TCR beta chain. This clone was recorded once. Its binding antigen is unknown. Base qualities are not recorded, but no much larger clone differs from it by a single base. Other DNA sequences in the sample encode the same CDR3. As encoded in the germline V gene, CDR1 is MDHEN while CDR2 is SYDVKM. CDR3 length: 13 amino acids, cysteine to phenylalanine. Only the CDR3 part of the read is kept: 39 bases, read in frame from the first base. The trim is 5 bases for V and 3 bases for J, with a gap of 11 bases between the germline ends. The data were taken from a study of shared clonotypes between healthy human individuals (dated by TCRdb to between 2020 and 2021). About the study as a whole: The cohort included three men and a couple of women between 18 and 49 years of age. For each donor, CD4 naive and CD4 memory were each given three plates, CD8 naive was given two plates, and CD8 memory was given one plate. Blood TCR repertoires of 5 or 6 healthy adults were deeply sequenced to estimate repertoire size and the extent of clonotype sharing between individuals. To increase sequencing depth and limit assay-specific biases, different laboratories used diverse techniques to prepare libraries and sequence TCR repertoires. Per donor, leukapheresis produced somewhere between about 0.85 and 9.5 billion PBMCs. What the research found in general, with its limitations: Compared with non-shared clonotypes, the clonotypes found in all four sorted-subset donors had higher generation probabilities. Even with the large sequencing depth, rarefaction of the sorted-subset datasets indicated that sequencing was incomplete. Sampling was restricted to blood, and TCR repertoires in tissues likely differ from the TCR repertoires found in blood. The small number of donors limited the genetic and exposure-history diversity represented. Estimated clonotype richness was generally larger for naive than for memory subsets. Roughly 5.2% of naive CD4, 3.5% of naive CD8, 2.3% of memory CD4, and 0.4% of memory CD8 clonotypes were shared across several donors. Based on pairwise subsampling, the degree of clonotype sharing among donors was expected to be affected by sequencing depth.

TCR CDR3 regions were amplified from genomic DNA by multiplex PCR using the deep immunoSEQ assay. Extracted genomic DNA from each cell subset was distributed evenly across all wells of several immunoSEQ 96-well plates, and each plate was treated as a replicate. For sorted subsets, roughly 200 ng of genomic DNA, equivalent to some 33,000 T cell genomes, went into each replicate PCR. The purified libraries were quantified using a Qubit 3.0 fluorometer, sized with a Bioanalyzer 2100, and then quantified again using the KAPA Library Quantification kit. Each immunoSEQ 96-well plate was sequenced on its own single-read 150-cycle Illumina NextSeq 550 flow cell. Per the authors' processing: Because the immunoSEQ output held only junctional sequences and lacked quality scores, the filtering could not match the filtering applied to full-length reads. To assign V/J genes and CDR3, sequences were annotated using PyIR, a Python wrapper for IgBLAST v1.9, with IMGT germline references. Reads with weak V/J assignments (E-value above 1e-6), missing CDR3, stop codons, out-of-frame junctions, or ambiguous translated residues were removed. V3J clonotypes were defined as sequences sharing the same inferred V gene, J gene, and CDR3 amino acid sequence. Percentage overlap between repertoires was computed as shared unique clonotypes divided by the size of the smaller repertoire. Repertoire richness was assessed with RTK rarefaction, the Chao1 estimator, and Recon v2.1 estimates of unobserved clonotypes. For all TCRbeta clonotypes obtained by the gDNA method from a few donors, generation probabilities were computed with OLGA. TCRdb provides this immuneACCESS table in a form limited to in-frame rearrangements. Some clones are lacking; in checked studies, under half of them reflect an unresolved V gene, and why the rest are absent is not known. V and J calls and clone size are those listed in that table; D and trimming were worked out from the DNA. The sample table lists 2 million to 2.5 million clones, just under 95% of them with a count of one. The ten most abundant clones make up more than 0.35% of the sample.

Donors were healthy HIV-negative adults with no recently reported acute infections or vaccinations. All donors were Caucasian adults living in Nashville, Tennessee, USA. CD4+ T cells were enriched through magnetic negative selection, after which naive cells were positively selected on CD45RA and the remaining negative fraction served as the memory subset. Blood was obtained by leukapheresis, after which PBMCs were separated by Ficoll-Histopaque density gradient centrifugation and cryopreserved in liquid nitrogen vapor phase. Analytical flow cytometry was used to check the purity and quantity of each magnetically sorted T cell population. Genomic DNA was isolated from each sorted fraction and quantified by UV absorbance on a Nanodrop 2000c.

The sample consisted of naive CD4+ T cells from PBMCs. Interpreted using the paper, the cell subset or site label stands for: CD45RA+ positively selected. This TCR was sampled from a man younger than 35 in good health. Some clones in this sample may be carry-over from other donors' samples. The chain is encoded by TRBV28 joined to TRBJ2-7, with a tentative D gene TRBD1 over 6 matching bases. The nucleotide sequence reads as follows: TGTGCCAGCAGTATCTCGGACAGCTACGAGCAGTACTTC. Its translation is CASSISDSYEQYF.